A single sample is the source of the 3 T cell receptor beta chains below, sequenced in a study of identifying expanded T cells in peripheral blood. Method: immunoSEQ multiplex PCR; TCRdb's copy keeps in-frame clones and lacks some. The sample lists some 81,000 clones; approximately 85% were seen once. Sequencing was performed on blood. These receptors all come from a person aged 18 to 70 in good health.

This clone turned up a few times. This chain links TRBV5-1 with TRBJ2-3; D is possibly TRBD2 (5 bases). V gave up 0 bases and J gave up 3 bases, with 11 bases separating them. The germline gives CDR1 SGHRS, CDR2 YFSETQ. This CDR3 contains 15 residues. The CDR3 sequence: CASSLGSGNTDTQYF. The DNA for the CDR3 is TGCGCCAGCAGCTTGGGATCCGGGAATACAGATACGCAGTATTTT.

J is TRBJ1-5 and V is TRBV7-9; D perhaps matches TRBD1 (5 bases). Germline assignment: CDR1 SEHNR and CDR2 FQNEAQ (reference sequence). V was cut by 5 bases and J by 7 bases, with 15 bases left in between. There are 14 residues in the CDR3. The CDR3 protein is CASSPGGSSQPQHF. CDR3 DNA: TGTGCCAGCAGCCCGGGGGGATCCTCCCAGCCCCAGCATTTT.

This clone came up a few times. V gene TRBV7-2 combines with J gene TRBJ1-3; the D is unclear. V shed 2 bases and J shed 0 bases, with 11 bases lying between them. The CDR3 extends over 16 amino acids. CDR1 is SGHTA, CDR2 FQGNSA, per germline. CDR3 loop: CASSLSTANSGNTIYF. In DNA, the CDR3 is TGTGCCAGCAGCTTATCGACTGCAAACTCTGGAAACACCATATATTTT.